Below, one TCR beta chain is given with its context. This clone was found a few times. Its antigen remains undetermined. No base qualities exist here, and no much larger clone lies one base off it. The data stem from a study of shared clonotypes between healthy human individuals (dated by TCRdb to the early 2020s). Regarding the study in general: A few men and a couple of women, aged 18 to 49 years, made up the cohort. To estimate repertoire size and how much clonotype sharing occurs between individuals, the study deeply sequenced the blood TCR repertoires of several healthy adults. To increase sequencing depth and limit assay-specific biases, TCR repertoire library preparation and sequencing were carried out by different laboratories using diverse techniques. Per donor, leukapheresis produced somewhere between about 0.8 and 9.5 billion PBMCs. For each donor, CD4 naive and CD4 memory were each run on three plates, CD8 naive on two plates, and CD8 memory on one plate.

Trimming leaves V shorter by 2 bases and J shorter by 4 bases, with the junction holding 4 bases beyond the gene matches. CDR1 and CDR2 are read off the germline V gene as SGHAT and FQNNGV. Counted from cysteine to phenylalanine, this CDR3 has 15 amino acids. Only the CDR3 region is kept as DNA, spanning 45 bases read in frame from base 1. TCR CDR3 regions were amplified from genomic DNA by multiplex PCR using the deep immunoSEQ assay. For each cell subset, the extracted genomic DNA was distributed evenly across all wells of several immunoSEQ 96-well plates, and each plate served as one replicate. For sorted subsets, each replicate PCR was loaded with approximately 0.2 ug genomic DNA, equivalent to some 27,000 T cell genomes. Purified libraries were measured with a Qubit 3.0 fluorometer, size-checked on a Bioanalyzer 2100, and measured again with the KAPA Library Quantification kit. Every immunoSEQ 96-well plate was sequenced on a dedicated single-read 150-cycle Illumina NextSeq 550 flow cell. The authors processed their data as follows. Because the immunoSEQ output held only junctional sequences and lacked quality scores, the filtering could not match the filtering applied to full-length reads. To assign V/J genes and CDR3, sequences were annotated using PyIR, a Python wrapper for IgBLAST v1.9, with IMGT germline references. Reads were filtered out if the reads had weak V/J assignments (E-value above 1e-6), no CDR3, stop codons, out-of-frame junctions, or ambiguous translated residues. A V3J clonotype was defined by an identical inferred V gene, J gene, and CDR3 amino acid sequence. Percentage overlap between repertoires was computed as shared unique clonotypes divided by the size of the smaller repertoire. RTK rarefaction, the Chao1 estimator, and Recon v2.1 estimates of unobserved clonotypes were used to assess repertoire richness. For all TCRbeta clonotypes obtained by the gDNA method from four donors, generation probabilities were computed with OLGA. What TCRdb holds here is the immuneACCESS table cut down to in-frame rearrangements. Part of the clones is not present; checked against another copy, under half of the missing clones reflect an unresolved V gene, and the others are unexplained. V and J calls and clone size are those listed in that table; D and trimming were worked out from the DNA. The sample table contains more than 600,000 clones; only one count was recorded for approximately 90% of them. The top ten hold 20% to 25% of the sample.

Paper-wide results and their limitations: Larger estimated clonotype richness was generally found for naive subsets than for memory subsets. Incomplete sequencing was indicated by rarefaction of sorted-subset datasets, despite the large sequencing depth. Pairwise subsampling led to the expectation that sequencing depth would affect the degree of clonotype sharing among donors. The genetic and exposure-history diversity represented was limited by the small number of donors. Sampling was limited to blood, and TCR repertoires in tissue likely differ from TCR repertoires in blood. Higher generation probabilities were observed for clonotypes shared by all four sorted-subset donors than for non-shared clonotypes. Sharing across several donors was observed for approximately 5% of naive CD4, less than 4% of naive CD8, around 2.5% of memory CD4, and roughly 0.43% of memory CD8 clonotypes.

CD8 naive samples were obtained by positive selection for CCR7 among CD45RO-negative cells, yielding a CD45RA+CCR7+ population from which TemRA cells were excluded. Healthy HIV-negative adults with no recently reported acute infections or vaccinations were included as donors. All donors were Caucasian adults living in Nashville, Tennessee, USA. Blood was obtained by leukapheresis, after which PBMCs were separated by Ficoll-Histopaque density gradient centrifugation and cryopreserved in liquid nitrogen vapor phase. Purity and quantity of every magnetically sorted T cell population were checked by analytical flow cytometry. From each sorted fraction, genomic DNA was isolated and quantified by UV absorbance on a Nanodrop 2000c.

The receptor was derived from a man younger than 45 in good health. The source material was naive CD8+ T cells sorted from blood. In the paper's terms, the cell subset or site label means: CD45RA+CCR7+. The rearranged chain carries TRBV11-2 and TRBJ2-1, with 8 bases in between that match TRBD2. CDR3 region: CASSLSGRGYNEQFF. The nucleotides are TGTGCCAGCAGCTTAAGCGGGAGAGGGTACAATGAGCAGTTCTTC.